This T cell receptor (beta chain) comes out of a study of identical twins. The authors used template switching to add a universal primer site and gave cDNA unique molecular identifiers. TCRdb re-derived calls from the 5' RACE reads in MiXCR, one entry per CDR3 protein. The sample holds around 490,000 distinct CDR3 sequences, 20% to 25% seen once. Trimming took off 4 bases at V and 10 bases at J, with 8 bases between the two ends. Germline loops: CDR1 SGHNT, CDR2 YENEEA. The CDR3 contains 11 residues. In the case of this clonotype: Its cognate antigen is unknown.

Whole-study findings and limits: The conclusions drew on cross-sectional statistical analysis instead of tracking the same donors.

These data also featured in a second study, about yellow fever vaccine responses in identical twins.

This receptor was obtained from a woman in her late teens or twenties in good health. This chain connects TRBV11-3 to TRBJ2-1, with a possible D match to TRBD1 (5 bases). Sample: CD4+ T cells sorted from blood. CDR3 amino acids: CASSYRQEQFF. The CDR3 DNA reads TGTGCCAGCAGCTATAGACAGGAGCAGTTCTTC.